This TCR beta chain is from a study of cytomegalovirus exposure and HLA in healthy donors. Across the whole study: A prior analysis found fewer than 120 million unique TCR beta sequences from some 200 million T cells.

Whole-study results and caveats: A link between a missense DCLRE1C variant and TCR beta V- and J-gene trimming emerged from a later analysis. An analysis done earlier found most TCR beta V segments productive about 87% or about 30% of the time.

As to this clone: Its antigen is unidentified.

Samples came from healthy bone marrow donors. The CDR3 loop spans 12 amino acids. CDR1 and CDR2 (germline): SGHTA, FQGNSA. Trimming took off 1 base at V and 5 bases at J, with 5 bases between the two ends. The PCR ran on 60 Vbeta and 13 Jbeta primers. Assay used: immunoSEQ multiplex PCR; TCRdb lists only in-frame clones, some missing. The sample consists of some 140,000 clones, about 64% of them appearing once. The origin of this receptor is a middle-aged woman in good health and CMV-seronegative. The chain joins TRBV7-2 to TRBJ2-5; D remains ambiguous. The sample was PBMCs. The CDR3 nucleotides read TGTGCCAGCAGCTTAGTTCAGGAGACCCAGTACTTC. Residues: CASSLVQETQYF.